The T cell receptor (beta chain) under discussion was sequenced for a study of blood T cells in healthy people across ages (dated by TCRdb to between 2014 and 2017). The study in broad terms: In model experiments, template switching captured roughly one uniquely barcoded TCR beta cDNA molecule for every two T cells. To avoid experimental bias, donors of different ages were randomly spread across the sequencing lanes. Four age groups were formed from the donors: young (average approximately 15 years), middle-aged (around 40), aged (roughly 56) and long-lived (roughly 88). Using deep sequencing normalized with unique cDNA molecular identifiers, the study measured how TCR beta repertoire diversity changes with age. For two donors (one aged 18 to 30 and one aged 80 or older), the study analyzed two additional independent replicas of 1 million unique cDNA reads from the same blood draw.

The germline V gene sets CDR1 to SGHVS and CDR2 to FNYEAQ. Counted from cysteine to phenylalanine, this CDR3 has 15 amino acids. Only the CDR3 part of the read is kept: 45 bases, read in frame from the first base. V drops 1 base and J drops 9 bases, leaving 13 bases in between. Library method: 5' RACE. These reads were obtained on an Illumina HiSeq 2500. A second PCR of roughly 7 to 11 cycles was performed with a sample-barcoded 5' primer and a J-beta primer mix. Each TCR beta cDNA molecule received a unique molecular identifier from a template-switch 5' adaptor carrying 12 random nucleotides. At least 2.5 million CDR3-containing paired-end reads were obtained from each sample. All of the RNA was converted into first-strand cDNA using the Mint cDNA synthesis kit, with a TRBC-specific oligonucleotide serving as the primer. After uracil-DNA glycosylase treatment, a first 18-cycle PCR used universal primers M1SS and BC2_uni_R on all cDNA. For the original study's pipeline: Each sample was normalized by randomly selecting 1 million high-quality reads, each carrying a distinct molecular identifier. Instead of being binned into consensus sequences, reads that shared molecular identifiers were thrown out. CDR3 identification, clonotype clustering and error correction used MiTCR with a Q25 quality threshold and the strictest error-elimination algorithm. Lower-bound total TCR beta diversity was estimated with a nonparametric unseen species model using Euler transformation. Clones were called with MiXCR by TCRdb after fastp trimmed the public reads at Q25, and only in-frame beta chains were retained. Rows merge per CDR3 protein into single entries with the most common DNA and genes. These V and J calls originate from TCRdb's pipeline instead of the authors' own analysis. For this sample there are more than 1,400,000 distinct CDR3 sequences; about 43% appear just once. The leading ten clones occupy roughly 7.9% of the sample.

Systemically healthy Caucasian individuals from Russia, some 36 in total and aged roughly 6 to 100 years, were included as donors. Each donor gave 8.5 to 10 milliliters of peripheral blood, collected into EDTA-treated Vacutainer tubes. Ficoll-Paque density-gradient centrifugation was used to isolate PBMCs, with at least 6 million per sample. Trizol reagent was used to extract total RNA from the PBMCs, yielding at least 6 micrograms per sample. The percentages of naive CD45RAhigh/CD27high T cells were determined by flow cytometry on a PBMC aliquot from every donor. There are a few counts of this clonotype. The antigen it recognizes is unknown. Nothing much larger sits one base from this clone, and base qualities are not available. Study-wide findings and limitations: Bulk unsorted PBMC profiling prevented conclusive comparison of naive and antigen-experienced compartments. Compared with the aged group, more naive CD4+ T cells, fewer expanded clones and increased TCR diversity were shown by the long-lived group, suggesting age selection. Because the CMV infection status of the donors was unknown, age-related changes in expanded clonotypes may potentially have been confounded. Observed TCR beta diversity correlated strongly with the percentage of naive T cells measured by flow cytometry. Estimates of total diversity based on one million sequenced T cells were considered lower bounds and underestimates. Observed TCR beta diversity per million T cells fell roughly linearly with age, and a significant reduction was already apparent by age around 36.

Sequencing input: blood. The chain is encoded by TRBV7-6 joined to TRBJ1-6; the D gene is unclear. This clonotype originated in a woman younger than 35 in good health. Here is the DNA: TGTGCCAGCAGCTTAGGTCCCGATGGAGTTTCACCCCTCCACTTT. It translates to CASSLGPDGVSPLHF.